This TCR beta chain comes out of a study of read filtering for tumor transcriptome and immune sequencing. Study at large: Among patients, approximately 17 were male and around 15 female, aged about 47 to 85 (mean about 70). IR-seq gave about 3.5 to 10.27 million TCR reads per sample; RNA-seq gave roughly 80 to 1,300. DNase treatment preceded whole-transcriptome library preparation.

The germline CDR1 and CDR2 sequences are MNHEY and SMNVEV (reference sequence). The CDR3 spans 14 residues. V was pared by 3 bases and J by 2 bases, with 11 bases between. From roughly 0.4 ug of RNA, a library with molecular barcoded alpha/delta and beta/gamma adaptors was made. TCRdb re-called the reads with MiXCR, one entry per CDR3 protein. In the table there are roughly 61,000 distinct CDR3 sequences, 9% to 15% of which are singletons. Whole-study findings and limits: This fraction held mixed bone marrow immune cells after CD138-negative sorting.

This clonotype was found a few times. The antigen remains unidentified. Sequencing input: a population of CD138-negative cells sorted from bone marrow. The chain links TRBV27 to TRBJ2-7; D tentatively reads TRBD1 or TRBD2 (5 bases each). This clonotype was obtained from a donor over 35 with multiple myeloma. This chain's CDR3 is CASSFRDGTYEQYF. The CDR3 DNA reads as TGTGCCAGCAGTTTTAGGGACGGGACCTACGAGCAGTACTTC.